This TCR beta chain was documented in a study of blood T cell repertoires in COVID-19. Study overall: Both acute and convalescent COVID-19 samples were obtained from the United States, Italy and Spain. T cells, B-cell-depleted T cells, or PBMCs supplied cDNA or gDNA.

CDR3 length: 13 amino acids. Germline V lookup: CDR1 SGHNT, CDR2 YYREEE (reference sequence). J was trimmed by 5 bases and V by 4 bases; bases with no gene match: 2. In the study's own analysis: The assay estimated nucleated cells by amplifying reference gene primers. Profiled with immunoSEQ multiplex PCR; TCRdb holds only in-frame clones, not every one. That table is the source of V, J and clone size, and D and trimming were worked out from the DNA. The sample records 90,000 to 100,000 clones, 84% being singletons. Sequencing was carried out using peripheral blood. The V and J genes are TRBV5-4 and TRBJ2-5; TRBD1 aligns across 10 bases. This receptor was identified in a man in his 70s with active or convalescent COVID-19. CDR3 protein: CASSTGQGETQYF. CDR3 in DNA: TGTGCCAGCAGCACGGGACAGGGGGAGACCCAGTACTTC.